A selection of T cell receptor beta chains follows, all from one sample in a study of blood T cell repertoires in COVID-19. The repertoire was sequenced with immunoSEQ multiplex PCR; TCRdb's copy has only in-frame clones and lacks some. The sample yields more than 200,000 clones, around 88% seen once. Sample: peripheral blood. All receptors derive from a man aged 30 to 39 with active or convalescent COVID-19. Both conserved end residues are part of each CDR3. The D gene is left open where the match is weak. Expanded clones get a size class; other rows say once, few or many, or leave the size out.

V,D,J,size,DNA,CDR3
TRBV7-2,TRBD1,TRBJ1-2,.,TGTGCCAGCAGCGAGACAGGGGGCGAGTATGGCTACACCTTC,CASSETGGEYGYTF
TRBV9,.,TRBJ1-4,.,TGTGCCAGCAGCGTAGAGGCAGGGAATGAAAAACTGTTTTTT,CASSVEAGNEKLFF
TRBV27,.,TRBJ2-2,.,TGTGCCAGCAGTTTAGCGTCCCTAGGTAACACCGGGGAGCTGTTTTTT,CASSLASLGNTGELFF
TRBV21-1,.,TRBJ1-2,once,TGTGCCCCCAAAGACCGGGAGCCTGGCTACACCTTC,CAPKDREPGYTF
TRBV9,TRBD2,TRBJ2-7,.,TGTGCCAGCAGCGTAGGTCCCGGGACTAGTAGCTACGAGCAGTACTTC,CASSVGPGTSSYEQYF
TRBV15,TRBD1,TRBJ1-1,.,TGTGCCACCAGCAGAGCTAGGACAGGCGGGGCTGAAGCTTTCTTT,CATSRARTGGAEAFF
TRBV2,TRBD2,TRBJ2-3,.,TGTGCCAGCAGTGTGCGGGGGGGACTTCCAGATACGCAGTATTTT,CASSVRGGLPDTQYF
TRBV11-1,.,TRBJ2-2,.,TGTGCCAGCAGCTTCTGGTCTGGAGGGACCGGGGAGCTGTTTTTT,CASSFWSGGTGELFF
TRBV5-4,.,TRBJ1-1,.,TGTGCCAGCAGCTTGGCCGGGAAGAACACTGAAGCTTTCTTT,CASSLAGKNTEAFF
TRBV5-1,TRBD2,TRBJ2-5,.,TGCGCCAGCAGCTTGGAACGGGGGGGCCGGTGGAAAGAGACCCAGTACTTC,CASSLERGGRWKETQYF
TRBV18,TRBD1,TRBJ2-7,.,TGTGCCAGCTCACCCCGACAGGGATCCTACGAGCAGTACTTC,CASSPRQGSYEQYF
TRBV7-9,.,TRBJ2-1,once,TGTGCCAGCCGGGGGAGCTCCTACAATGAGCAGTTCTTC,CASRGSSYNEQFF
TRBV5-4,TRBD2,TRBJ2-3,.,TGTGCCAGCAGCTTGAAACTAGCGGGGGGTTCAACAGATACGCAGTATTTT,CASSLKLAGGSTDTQYF
TRBV3-1/TRBV3-2,TRBD1,TRBJ2-7,.,TGTGCCAGCGGACAGGGGGTATACTCCTACGAGCAGTACTTC,CASGQGVYSYEQYF
TRBV5-6,.,TRBJ1-3,.,TGTGCCAGCAGCCTGCAGGGCTCTGGAAACACCATATATTTT,CASSLQGSGNTIYF
TRBV27,.,TRBJ2-1,.,TGTGCCAGCACCCCATCTAGCCCGTCCTACAATGAGCAGTTCTTC,CASTPSSPSYNEQFF
TRBV7-6,TRBD1,TRBJ2-7,.,TGTGCCAGCAGCTTAGCAGGGACAGGGGCACCCTACGAGCAGTACTTC,CASSLAGTGAPYEQYF
TRBV7-2,.,TRBJ1-6,.,TGTGCCAGCAGCTTAGAAGGGGCGTCTAATTCACCCCTCCACTTT,CASSLEGASNSPLHF
TRBV6-2/TRBV6-3,TRBD2,TRBJ2-1,once,TGTGCCAGCAGTTTGGGGCAGCGGGGGTCCCTATGGGAGCAGTTCTTC,CASSLGQRGSLWEQFF
TRBV6-6,TRBD1,TRBJ1-2,once,TGTGCCAGCACCCTCCGGACAGGGGGAATATATGGCTACACCTTC,CASTLRTGGIYGYTF
TRBV13,TRBD1,TRBJ1-3,few,TGTGCCAGCACCCAGACTTTGGGGACAGGGGTAGTTGGAAACACCATATATTTT,CASTQTLGTGVVGNTIYF
TRBV30,.,TRBJ1-3,few,TGTGCCTGGCGGGTTACCTCTGGAAACACCATATATTTT,CAWRVTSGNTIYF
TRBV6-5,.,TRBJ1-4,.,TGTGCCAGCAGGGGCACTTCGGCTAATGAAAAACTGTTTTTT,CASRGTSANEKLFF
TRBV7-2,.,TRBJ1-1,.,TGTGCCAGCAGCTTACTCCCGGGGGATACTGAAGCTTTCTTT,CASSLLPGDTEAFF
TRBV15,TRBD1,TRBJ1-5,.,TGTGCCACCAGCCGGTCCTGGGACAGGGTACGAAGCGAGCCCCAGCATTTT,CATSRSWDRVRSEPQHF
TRBV20-1,.,TRBJ2-4,.,TGCAGTGCTAGTGGCCAGGAACGGAACATTCAGTACTTC,CSASGQERNIQYF
TRBV25-1,TRBD1,TRBJ2-7,many,TGTGCCAGCAGTGAACCGGGACAGGGGACACCAAGCTCCTACGAGCAGTACTTC,CASSEPGQGTPSSYEQYF
TRBV14,.,TRBJ1-2,.,TGTGCCAGCAGCCAAGCCGGGGGCTACACCTTC,CASSQAGGYTF
TRBV4-3,TRBD1,TRBJ2-7,once,TGCGCCAGCAGCCAAGATGCAGGGGGCTTCTACGAGCAGTACTTC,CASSQDAGGFYEQYF